These 12 T cell receptor beta chains were sequenced from one sample in a study of T cell changes during pregnancy in multiple sclerosis. Only in-frame clones appear in the TCRdb table, and some are missing; sequencing was by immunoSEQ multiplex PCR. Of 30,000 to 40,000 clones in the sample, about 93% are singletons; the top ten hold around 0.69%. Sequencing used CD4+ T cells from peripheral blood mononuclear cells, obtained in the second trimester of pregnancy. Receptor source: a female donor in good health, enrolled as a control in a pregnancy study.

The CDR3 sequence is CATSRAPPGRGQETQYF. The DNA of the CDR3 is TGTGCCACCAGCAGAGCTCCTCCCGGGCGGGGCCAAGAGACCCAGTACTTC. The chain couples TRBV15 to TRBJ2-5; a weak D match, TRBD2 (6 bases). The CDR3 length is 17 residues. Trimming removed 1 base at V and 1 base at J, with 16 bases between. Germline V CDR1 and CDR2: LNHNV, YYDKDF (reference sequence).

This chain uses TRBV7-9 with TRBJ1-3; D is perhaps TRBD1 (6 bases). The CDR3 is 15 amino acids. Germline values: CDR1 SEHNR, CDR2 FQNEAQ (reference sequence). V lost 4 bases to trimming and J lost 0 bases, with 10 bases between them. CDR3: CASSSTGLSGNTIYF. The CDR3, as DNA: TGTGCCAGCAGCTCCACAGGGCTCTCTGGAAACACCATATATTTT. Variable domain in full (rest from reference TRBV7-9 and TRBJ1-3): DTGVSQNPRHKITKRGQNVTFRCDPISEHNRLYWYRQTLGQGPEFLTYFQNEAQLEKSRLLSDRFSAERPKGSFSTLEIQRTEQGDSAMYLCASSSTGLSGNTIYFGEGSWLTVV.

This clone was seen only once. This sequence joins TRBV19 and TRBJ1-5; D is unclear. The CDR3 contains 14 residues. Germline assignment: CDR1 LNHDA and CDR2 SQIVND (reference sequence). Trimming took 7 bases from V and 2 from J, leaving 12 bases between them. CDR3 nucleotide sequence: TGTGCCAGTATGCAGGATGTCGGCAATCAGCCCCAGCATTTT. Translation: CASMQDVGNQPQHF.

The chain joins TRBV6-1 to TRBJ1-2; tentative D call: TRBD1 (5 bases). CDR1 is MNHNS, CDR2 SASEGT, per germline. The CDR3 is 14 amino acids. V was cut by 6 bases and J by 4 bases, with 15 bases left in between. CDR3 region: CASSPDSLVYGYTF. CDR3 nucleotide sequence: TGTGCCAGCAGCCCAGACAGTTTGGTCTATGGCTACACCTTC.

The chain employs TRBV5-6 and TRBJ2-3, with 12 bases identical to TRBD2. CDR3 length equals 17 residues. The V gene's germline CDR1 is SGHDT and CDR2 YYEEEE. The J segment lost 3 bases and the V segment lost 4 bases, leaving 9 bases of the junction unmatched. CDR3 in DNA: TGTGCCAGCAGCGCCTACCTAGCGGGGGGGCGGACAGATACGCAGTATTTT. Translation: CASSAYLAGGRTDTQYF.

The genes are TRBV7-9 and TRBJ1-2, with D perhaps TRBD1 (5 bases). With 1 base removed from V and 7 bases from J, the gap between germline ends came to 10 bases. The V gene's germline CDR1 is SEHNR and CDR2 FQNEAQ (reference sequence). This CDR3 has 13 amino acids. In nucleotides, the CDR3 is TGTGCCAGCAGCTTAGTAGGGGACTCTGGCTACACCTTC. Encoded protein: CASSLVGDSGYTF.

This chain joins TRBV2 and TRBJ2-1; TRBD1 is a possible D gene (5 bases). The V and J ends lost 5 bases and 1 base respectively, with 12 bases between them. CDR1 is SNHLY and CDR2 is FYNNEI in the germline V gene. The CDR3 totals 15 residues. CDR3 bases: TGTGCCAGCAGTCGGACATCCTTTTCCTACAATGAGCAGTTCTTC. Translating gives CASSRTSFSYNEQFF.

The chain joins TRBV5-5 to TRBJ1-4; a weak D match, TRBD1 (6 bases). The germline gives CDR1 SGHKS, CDR2 YYEKEE (reference sequence). Trimming pared 2 bases from V and 3 bases from J, leaving 8 bases between. CDR3 length: 14 amino acids. Here the CDR3 reads CASSLQGPNEKLFF. As DNA, the CDR3 is TGTGCCAGCAGCTTACAGGGACCTAATGAAAAACTGTTTTTT.

The rearrangement joins TRBV20-1 to TRBJ2-7, with D tentatively TRBD1 (5 bases). Germline V CDR1 and CDR2: DFQATT, SNEGSKA (reference sequence). The ends were cut back, 5 bases at V and 6 bases at J, with 11 bases in the middle. The CDR3 has 11 amino acids. The CDR3 loop reads CSALDRSEQYF. The DNA for the CDR3 is TGCAGTGCTCTAGACAGAAGCGAGCAGTACTTC.

By frequency in the sample, this clone is medium-sized. The chain links TRBV7-3 to TRBJ1-5; no definite D call. From germline, CDR1 is SGHTA and CDR2 FQGTGA. Trimming cost V 5 bases and J 9 bases, with 14 bases left between them. The CDR3 has 13 amino acids. The CDR3 loop reads CASSRDIQSPQHF. CDR3 nucleotides: TGTGCCAGCAGCCGGGATATCCAATCGCCCCAGCATTTT.

The gene calls are TRBV5-1 and TRBJ1-1; D may be TRBD1 (5 bases). Trimming removed 4 bases from V and 0 bases from J, with 10 bases in between. Looked up from germline, CDR1 is SGHRS and CDR2 is YFSETQ. The length of the CDR3 is 14 residues. CDR3 sequence (DNA): TGCGCCAGCAGCACGACAGTCATGAACACTGAAGCTTTCTTT. This sequence encodes CASSTTVMNTEAFF.

This chain uses TRBV6-6 with TRBJ1-4; TRBD1 agrees at 10 bases. This CDR3 is 15 amino acids long. Germline lookup yields CDR1 MNHNY and CDR2 SVGAGI (reference sequence). The ends lost 11 bases at V and 6 bases at J; junction bases unmatched: 12. In DNA form, the CDR3 reads TGTGCCGCAGTCTCCTCCGGGACAGGGGATGAAAAACTGTTTTTT. It codes for CAAVSSGTGDEKLFF.